The rows below give T cell receptor beta chains drawn from one sample of a study of graft-versus-host responses after intestinal transplantation. What these receptors recognize is not known. TCRdb's table, derived via immunoSEQ multiplex PCR, lists solely in-frame clones and lacks some. The sample records 110,000 to 150,000 clones, around 90% being singletons. The starting material was unstimulated CD4+ T cells sorted from spleen or lymph node cells, obtained before intestinal transplant. Source of these receptors: a human donor who received an intestinal transplant. Both conserved end residues are part of each CDR3. The D gene is left open where the match is weak. Clone size is not always given. Where it is, it says once, few, many or a class for expanded clones.

TRBV5-1,TRBJ1-5,.,.,CASSLEPGIFQPQHF,TGCGCCAGCAGCTTGGAGCCAGGGATCTTTCAGCCCCAGCATTTT
TRBV6-6,TRBJ2-4,.,.,CASSYAQGPAKNVQYF,TGTGCCAGCAGTTACGCACAGGGTCCAGCCAAAAACGTTCAGTACTTC
TRBV7-2,TRBJ2-7,TRBD2,.,CASSLGLAIPSYEQYF,TGTGCCAGCAGCTTAGGACTAGCGATACCCTCCTACGAGCAGTACTTC
TRBV2,TRBJ2-7,.,.,CASSLPSYEQYF,TGTGCCAGCAGTCTACCCTCCTACGAGCAGTACTTC
TRBV29-1,TRBJ2-1,TRBD2,.,CSVLTSGSYNEQFF,TGCAGCGTTTTGACTAGCGGCTCCTACAATGAGCAGTTCTTC
TRBV28,TRBJ2-1,.,.,CASSLGQGTYNEQFF,TGTGCCAGCAGTTTAGGTCAGGGGACATACAATGAGCAGTTCTTC
TRBV7-2,TRBJ2-5,TRBD1,.,CASSLDRGSREAQYF,TGTGCCAGCAGCTTAGACAGGGGGTCGAGGGAGGCCCAGTACTTC
TRBV5-1,TRBJ1-2,TRBD1,.,CASSLGTGYGYTF,TGCGCCAGCAGCTTGGGGACAGGCTATGGCTACACCTTC
TRBV9,TRBJ2-2,.,.,CASSVDVGVVTGELFF,TGTGCCAGCAGCGTAGATGTAGGGGTGGTAACCGGGGAGCTGTTTTTT
TRBV18,TRBJ2-3,.,.,CASSSLRASTDTQYF,TGTGCCAGCTCATCTCTACGCGCCAGCACAGATACGCAGTATTTT
TRBV9,TRBJ2-1,.,.,CASSPIRGTPYNEQFF,TGTGCCAGCAGCCCAATTCGCGGGACTCCCTACAATGAGCAGTTCTTC
TRBV19,TRBJ1-2,.,.,CASSMDSFHGYTF,TGTGCCAGTAGTATGGACAGTTTTCATGGCTACACCTTC
TRBV19,TRBJ1-1,.,.,CASSSWDSAEAFF,TGTGCCAGCTCGAGTTGGGATTCCGCTGAAGCTTTCTTT
TRBV7-9,TRBJ2-7,.,.,CASSPRDTSYEQYF,TGTGCCAGCAGCCCCCGGGACACCTCCTACGAGCAGTACTTC
TRBV7-2,TRBJ1-1,.,few,CASTGISEREAFF,TGTGCCAGCACCGGGATCAGCGAGCGAGAAGCTTTCTTT
TRBV28,TRBJ2-2,TRBD2,.,CASIAGATGGELFF,TGTGCCAGCATAGCGGGAGCGACGGGCGGGGAGCTGTTTTTT
TRBV18,TRBJ2-3,.,.,CASSPGRDTQYF,TGTGCCAGCTCACCGGGGCGAGATACGCAGTATTTT
TRBV19,TRBJ2-5,.,.,CASSIGAGETQYF,TGTGCCAGTAGTATAGGGGCGGGGGAGACCCAGTACTTC
TRBV5-4,TRBJ2-5,.,.,CASSLASDLLETQYF,TGTGCCAGCAGCTTGGCCTCCGACCTACTAGAGACCCAGTACTTC
TRBV27,TRBJ1-1,.,.,CASRMAGDTEAFF,TGTGCCAGCAGGATGGCAGGGGACACTGAAGCTTTCTTT
TRBV19,TRBJ2-6,TRBD1,.,CASSKTLQGAGSGANVLTF,TGTGCCAGTAGTAAGACTCTACAGGGGGCGGGAAGTGGGGCCAACGTCCTGACTTTC
TRBV19,TRBJ1-2,TRBD1,.,CASSTGQVYGYTF,TGTGCCAGTAGTACCGGACAGGTCTATGGCTACACCTTC
TRBV5-1,TRBJ2-3,.,.,CASSSGISDTQYF,TGCGCCAGCAGCTCTGGGATATCAGATACGCAGTATTTT
TRBV7-2,TRBJ1-1,.,.,CASSLASGYTEAFF,TGTGCCAGCAGCTTAGCTTCGGGATACACTGAAGCTTTCTTT
TRBV7-2,TRBJ2-1,.,.,CASSLLGSSYNEQFF,TGTGCCAGCAGCTTATTGGGTAGCAGCTACAATGAGCAGTTCTTC
TRBV4-2,TRBJ2-1,TRBD2,.,CASSQESSGRGRDEQFF,TGTGCCAGCAGCCAAGAGTCTAGCGGGAGAGGGCGAGATGAGCAGTTCTTC
TRBV6-6,TRBJ1-5,.,.,CASSYVSNQPQHF,TGTGCCAGCAGTTATGTTAGCAATCAGCCCCAGCATTTT
TRBV30,TRBJ1-2,.,.,CAWSKGGGYGYTF,TGTGCCTGGAGTAAGGGAGGGGGCTATGGCTACACCTTC
TRBV6-5,TRBJ2-1,TRBD1,.,CASSYGAGGREQFF,TGTGCCAGCAGTTACGGCGCAGGGGGCAGGGAGCAGTTCTTC